This T cell receptor (beta chain) was documented in a study of cytomegalovirus exposure and HLA in healthy donors. The CDR3 loop spans 17 amino acids. CDR1 SGHRS and CDR2 YFSETQ come from the germline V gene. Losses at the gene ends were 0 bases for V and 1 base for J; bases not matched to a gene: 5. The study, taken as a whole, reports: The study labeled under 200 TCR beta chains cytomegalovirus-associated. The classifier reportedly diagnosed cytomegalovirus status with high sensitivity and specificity. Association of a missense DCLRE1C variant with TCR beta V- and J-gene trimming was reported in a later analysis.

As for this clone: Antigen: not known.

Primers for the PCR totalled 60 Vbeta and 13 Jbeta. Sequencing was performed with immunoSEQ multiplex PCR; in TCRdb, only in-frame clones are kept and a portion is missing. The sample lists about 130,000 clones, 80% to 85% seen once, with approximately 1% in the top ten. The clonotype was recovered from a human donor in good health. Input material: PBMCs. The V call is TRBV5-1, the J call TRBJ2-1; 9 bases agree with TRBD2. CDR3 DNA sequence: TGCGCCAGCAGCTTGGAGCTAGCGGGGCCTTCCTACAATGAGCAGTTCTTC. Translated, it gives CASSLELAGPSYNEQFF. Together with reference TRBV5-1 and TRBJ2-1, the CDR3 gives the full variable domain: KAGVTQTPRYLIKTRGQQVTLSCSPISGHRSVSWYQQTPGQGLQFLFEYFSETQRNKGNFPGRFSGRQFSNSRSEMNVSTLELGDSALYLCASSLELAGPSYNEQFFGPGTRLTVL.